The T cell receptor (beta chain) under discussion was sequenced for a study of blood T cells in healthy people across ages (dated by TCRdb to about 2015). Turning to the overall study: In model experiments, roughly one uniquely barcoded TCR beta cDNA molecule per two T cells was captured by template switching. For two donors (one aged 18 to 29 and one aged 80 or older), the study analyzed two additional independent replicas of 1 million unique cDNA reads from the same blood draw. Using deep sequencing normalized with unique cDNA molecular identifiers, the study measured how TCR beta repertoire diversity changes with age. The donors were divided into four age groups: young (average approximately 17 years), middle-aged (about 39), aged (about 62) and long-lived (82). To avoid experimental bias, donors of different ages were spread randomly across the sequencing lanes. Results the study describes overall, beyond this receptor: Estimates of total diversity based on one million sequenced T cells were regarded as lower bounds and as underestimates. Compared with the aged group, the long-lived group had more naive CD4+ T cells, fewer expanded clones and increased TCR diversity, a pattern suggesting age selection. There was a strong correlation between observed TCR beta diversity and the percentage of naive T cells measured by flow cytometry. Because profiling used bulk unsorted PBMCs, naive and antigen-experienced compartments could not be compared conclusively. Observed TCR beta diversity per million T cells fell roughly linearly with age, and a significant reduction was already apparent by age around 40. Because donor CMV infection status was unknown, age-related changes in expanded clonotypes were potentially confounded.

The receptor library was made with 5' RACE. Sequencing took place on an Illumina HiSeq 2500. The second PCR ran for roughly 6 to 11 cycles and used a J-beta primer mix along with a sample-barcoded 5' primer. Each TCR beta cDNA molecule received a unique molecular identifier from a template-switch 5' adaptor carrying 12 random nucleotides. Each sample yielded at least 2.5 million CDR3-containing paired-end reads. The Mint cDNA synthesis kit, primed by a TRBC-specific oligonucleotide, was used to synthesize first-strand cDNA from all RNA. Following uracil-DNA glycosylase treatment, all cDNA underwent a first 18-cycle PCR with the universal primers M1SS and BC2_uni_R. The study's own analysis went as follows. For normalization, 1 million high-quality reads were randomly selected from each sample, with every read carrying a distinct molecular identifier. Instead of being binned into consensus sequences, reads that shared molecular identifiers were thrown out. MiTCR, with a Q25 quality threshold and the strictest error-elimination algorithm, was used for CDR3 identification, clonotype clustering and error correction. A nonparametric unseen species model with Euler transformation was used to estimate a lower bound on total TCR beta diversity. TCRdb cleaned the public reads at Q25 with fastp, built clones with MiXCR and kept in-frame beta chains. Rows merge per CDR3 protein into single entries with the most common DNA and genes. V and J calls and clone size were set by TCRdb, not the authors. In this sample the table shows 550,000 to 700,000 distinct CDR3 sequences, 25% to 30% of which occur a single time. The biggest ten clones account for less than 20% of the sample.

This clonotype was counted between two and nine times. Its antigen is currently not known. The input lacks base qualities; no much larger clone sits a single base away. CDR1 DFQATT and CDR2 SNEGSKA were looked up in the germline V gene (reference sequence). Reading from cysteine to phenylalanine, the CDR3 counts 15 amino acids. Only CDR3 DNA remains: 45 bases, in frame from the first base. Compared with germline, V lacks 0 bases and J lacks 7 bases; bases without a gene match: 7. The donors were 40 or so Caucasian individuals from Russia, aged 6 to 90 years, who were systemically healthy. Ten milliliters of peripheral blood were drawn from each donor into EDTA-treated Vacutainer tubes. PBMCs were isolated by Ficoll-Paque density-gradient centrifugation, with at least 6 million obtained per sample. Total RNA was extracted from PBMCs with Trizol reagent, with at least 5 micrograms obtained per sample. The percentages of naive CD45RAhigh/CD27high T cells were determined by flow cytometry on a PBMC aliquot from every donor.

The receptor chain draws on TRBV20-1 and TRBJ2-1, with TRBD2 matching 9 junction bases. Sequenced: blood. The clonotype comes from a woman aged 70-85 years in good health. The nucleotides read TGCAGTGCTAGAGATACCCTAGCGGGGAGTAATGAGCAGTTCTTC. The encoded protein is CSARDTLAGSNEQFF.